The clone carrying this TCR beta chain was detected many times. Its antigen remains unidentified. The record originates from a study of T cells in Graves' hyperthyroidism and ophthalmopathy. Calling Graves' hyperthyroidism stable meant ophthalmopathy did not progress within 18 months. Clinical symptoms, serum thyroxine, TRAb, thyroid ultrasound and orbital computed tomography informed diagnoses. Study-wide findings and caveats: Most expanded thyroid clonotypes above 0.001 also appeared in blood.

Amplification of TCR beta CDR3 regions was performed using RNA transcripts as template. A set of HTBI primers served as the primers for a first-round RT-PCR of the TCR CDR3. MiXCR, run by TCRdb on the multiplex PCR reads, gives a single entry per CDR3 protein. This sample carries around 620,000 distinct CDR3 sequences, about 17% of them seen once, and the ten largest clones take approximately 3.9%. There are 14 residues in the CDR3. Germline values: CDR1 DFQATT, CDR2 SNEGSKA (reference sequence). Trimming removed 6 bases at V and 6 bases at J, with 17 bases between. The clonotype was recovered from a woman in her 30s with Graves' hyperthyroidism. This chain links TRBV20-1 with TRBJ1-4, with D unresolved. Sequenced: blood. In DNA, the CDR3 is TGCAGTGCCCCCATTGGCCTGATGGATGAAAAACTGTTTTTT. Protein: CSAPIGLMDEKLFF.